A single sample gave rise to the 23 T cell receptor beta chains below, sequenced in a study of early T cells in non-severe SARS-CoV-2 infection. TCRdb redid the calling of the 5' RACE reads with MiXCR, one entry per CDR3 protein. This sample has around 92,000 distinct CDR3 sequences, with approximately 11% found just once. Sequenced input: whole blood. Every receptor here comes from an adult who was a healthcare worker with PCR-confirmed SARS-CoV-2 infection or an uninfected control (not recorded which).

The CDR3 DNA is TGTGCCAGCAGTACCCGACAGGGGCCAACAGATACGCAGTATTTT. As protein: CASSTRQGPTDTQYF. V usage is TRBV6-4 and J usage is TRBJ2-3, with TRBD1 matching 8 bases. V shed 5 bases, J shed 3 bases, and the junction held 7 bases outside the gene matches. Germline V gives CDR1 MRHNA, CDR2 SNTAGT. The CDR3 contains 15 residues.

Note on this clonotype: This may arise from a read error, as a much more abundant clone is one base away. V usage is TRBV5-1 and J usage is TRBJ2-2, with 7 bases fitting TRBD2. This CDR3 is 14 amino acids long. The ends lost 1 base at V and 6 bases at J; junction bases unmatched: 3. Per germline, CDR1 SGHRS and CDR2 YFSETQ. CDR3 sequence (DNA): TGCGCCAGCAGCTTGAGGCTAGCGGCCGGGGAGCTGTTTTTT. This sequence encodes CASSLRLAAGELFF.

V usage is TRBV20-1 and J usage is TRBJ2-2; TRBD2 aligns across 9 bases. Germline V gene sequence: CDR1 DFQATT, CDR2 SNEGSKA (reference sequence). Losses at the gene ends were 3 bases for V and 6 bases for J; bases not matched to a gene: 8. This CDR3 spans 15 amino acids. CDR3 loop: CSARGSSGEAGELFF. In nucleotides, the CDR3 is TGCAGTGCTAGGGGTTCTAGCGGGGAAGCCGGGGAGCTGTTTTTT.

This clonotype has just a few counts. This chain uses TRBV5-4 with TRBJ2-7; the D is unclear. This CDR3 region has 14 residues. Germline values: CDR1 SGHNT, CDR2 YYREEE (reference sequence). The germline V and J ends were trimmed by 4 bases and 2 bases, with 13 bases remaining between them. This CDR3 is CASSTPSTPYEQYF. As DNA, the CDR3 is TGTGCCAGCAGCACTCCGTCAACGCCCTACGAGCAGTACTTC.

The chain uses TRBV20-1 and TRBJ1-1; no reliable D call. The CDR3 covers 15 residues. Deletions cut 3 bases from V and 6 bases from J, with 20 bases between. CDR1 is DFQATT and CDR2 is SNEGSKA in the germline V gene (reference sequence). CDR3 in amino acids: CSARSLLGGGAEAFF. The CDR3 coding sequence is TGCAGTGCTAGGAGCCTCCTGGGCGGCGGGGCTGAAGCTTTCTTT.

This clonotype was counted many times. The gene calls are TRBV12-3 or TRBV12-4 and TRBJ2-7; 7 bases are a match to TRBD1. This CDR3 is 14 amino acids long. With 5 bases clipped from V and 4 bases from J, the junction kept 8 bases outside the gene matches. The CDR3 loop reads CASSGRDRGYEQYF. CDR3 in DNA: TGTGCCAGCAGTGGCCGGGACAGAGGTTACGAGCAGTACTTC.

This clonotype was picked up many times. This sequence joins TRBV10-3 and TRBJ2-7, with unresolved D. In germline, CDR1 is ENHRY, CDR2 SYGVKD. V was cut by 0 bases and J by 5 bases, with 17 bases left in between. This CDR3 is 16 amino acids long. CDR3: CAISESLSVSRDEQYF. CDR3 bases: TGTGCCATCAGTGAGTCTCTAAGCGTGTCTAGGGACGAGCAGTACTTC.

The genes are TRBV28 and TRBJ1-1; D uncertain. The CDR3 contains 12 residues. Per germline, CDR1 MDHEN and CDR2 SYDVKM. V lost 3 bases and J lost 5, with 7 bases in between. The CDR3 DNA is TGTGCCAGCAGTTTGGGGAGGACTGAAGCTTTCTTT. Encoded protein: CASSLGRTEAFF.

The chain uses TRBV3-1 and TRBJ2-7; 7 positions agree with TRBD1. The CDR3 consists of 14 residues. The germline CDR1 and CDR2 sequences are LGHDT and YNNKEL (reference sequence). V shed 4 bases and J 0 bases; nucleotides not matched to a gene: 3. The CDR3 coding sequence is TGTGCCAGCAGCCGGGACAGCTACTCCTACGAGCAGTACTTC. Residues: CASSRDSYSYEQYF.

This clonotype has ten or more counts. The V and J genes are TRBV20-1 and TRBJ2-4, with a weak D call TRBD1 (6 bases). V gave up 1 base and J gave up 9 bases, with 13 bases separating them. The CDR3 runs to 13 residues. CDR1 and CDR2 from the germline V gene are DFQATT and SNEGSKA (reference sequence). The CDR3 loop is CSARGRDKGIQYF. DNA of the CDR3: TGCAGTGCTAGAGGACGGGACAAAGGCATTCAGTACTTC.

This clonotype was counted at least ten times. J is TRBJ2-4 and V is TRBV4-2, with 12 bases that match TRBD2. V trimming: 4 bases; J trimming: 3 bases; junction bases outside the gene matches: 7. The germline V gene has CDR1 LGHNA and CDR2 YNFKEQ. The CDR3 is 17 residues long. The CDR3 spells CASSPMASGRVKNIQYF. Here the CDR3 DNA reads TGTGCCAGCAGCCCAATGGCTAGCGGGAGGGTCAAAAACATTCAGTACTTC.

The chain links TRBV12-3 or TRBV12-4 to TRBJ1-5; D not certain. This CDR3 comprises 13 residues. V was trimmed by 1 base and J by 4 bases, leaving 5 bases between them. The CDR3 spells CASSLVSNQPQHF. The CDR3 DNA is TGTGCCAGCAGTTTAGTCAGTAATCAGCCCCAGCATTTT.

The V call is TRBV9, the J call TRBJ2-4; 9 bases are shared with TRBD2. The germline CDR1 and CDR2 sequences are SGDLS and YYNGEE. Unmatched junction bases numbered 4, after V lost 0 bases and J lost 9 bases. The CDR3 is 14 residues long. The CDR3 DNA reads TGTGCCAGCAGCGTAGTTAGCGGGAGCGGCATTCAGTACTTC. Encoded protein: CASSVVSGSGIQYF.

This clonotype was seen at least ten times. DNA of the CDR3: TGTGCCAGCAGCTTAGACCCGTCAACAGATACGCAGTATTTT. Translation gives CASSLDPSTDTQYF. The chain is built from TRBV11-3 and TRBJ2-3; D gene uncertain. V shed 0 bases and J shed 3 bases, with 7 bases lying between them. CDR1 and CDR2 (germline): SGHNT, YENEEA. CDR3 size: 14 residues.

This clonotype was seen many times. This sequence joins TRBV18 and TRBJ2-3; D is uncertain. The V gene lost 5 bases and the J gene lost 1 base, with 10 bases spanning the gap. CDR1 is KGHSH and CDR2 is LQKENI in the germline V gene. This CDR3 spans 14 amino acids. DNA for the CDR3: TGTGCCAGCTCAGCCACCCCAGGCACAGATACGCAGTATTTT. Translated: CASSATPGTDTQYF.

This clonotype was picked up a small number of times. The V gene is TRBV12-5, the J gene TRBJ1-1, with D perhaps matching TRBD1 (5 bases). Trimming removed 2 bases from V and 1 base from J, with 14 bases in between. Germline CDR1 reads LGHNT; CDR2 reads FRNRAP. The CDR3 contains 16 residues. The CDR3 reads CASGLTPGLANTEAFF. The CDR3 bases are TGTGCTAGTGGTTTGACTCCAGGGTTGGCGAACACTGAAGCTTTCTTT.

This clonotype appeared many times. The chain links TRBV2 to TRBJ1-1; D gene ambiguous. The CDR3 loop spans 14 amino acids. The V and J ends lost 3 bases and 2 bases respectively, with 10 bases between them. Germline CDR1 and CDR2: SNHLY and FYNNEI. CDR3 in amino acids: CASSDNRVNTEAFF. The DNA for the CDR3 is TGTGCCAGCAGTGATAACAGAGTAAACACTGAAGCTTTCTTT.

This clonotype appeared many times. The CDR3 DNA reads as TGTGCCAGCACTGGACGACGGACGAACCCGAATCAGCCCCAGCATTTT. Translation: CASTGRRTNPNQPQHF. The chain recombines TRBV6-2 or TRBV6-3 with TRBJ1-5, with no clear D. The CDR3 has 16 amino acids. Trimming cost V 7 bases and J 4 bases, with 20 bases left between them. The V gene's germline CDR1 is MNHEY and CDR2 SVGEGT.

The V gene is TRBV6-6, the J gene TRBJ2-3; D not resolved. V was pared by 6 bases and J by 1 base, with 2 bases between. Per germline, CDR1 MNHNY and CDR2 SVGAGI (reference sequence). This CDR3 comprises 11 residues. In DNA, the CDR3 is TGTGCCAGCAGGCGCACAGATACGCAGTATTTT. Its translation is CASRRTDTQYF.

This clonotype has just a few counts. This chain connects TRBV29-1 to TRBJ2-1; D is unclear. The CDR3 consists of 14 residues. CDR1 and CDR2 from the germline V gene are SQVTM and ANQGSEA. V lost 4 bases, J lost 0 bases, and 10 bases lay in between. CDR3 in DNA: TGCAGCGTTGCCGTCGCAAGCTCCTACAATGAGCAGTTCTTC. Encoded protein: CSVAVASSYNEQFF.

This clonotype was seen a few times. V and J are TRBV4-1 and TRBJ2-5; 11 bases align to TRBD2. The CDR3 loop spans 17 amino acids. The germline V gene has CDR1 MGHRA and CDR2 YSYEKL. Trimming removed 1 base from V and 1 base from J; junction bases left unmatched: 5. Written as DNA, the CDR3 is TGCGCCAGCAGCCAAGGGGCGACTAGCGGGGTCCAAGAGACCCAGTACTTC. It yields the protein CASSQGATSGVQETQYF.

This clonotype came up many times. The chain combines TRBV5-1 with TRBJ2-7, with D possibly TRBD1 on 6 matching bases. Between the trimmed V and J ends, which lost 1 base and 4 bases, there was a span of 12 bases. Germline V gene lookup returns CDR1 SGHRS and CDR2 YFSETQ. The CDR3 is 14 amino acids. This CDR3 reads CASSLKPGVYEQYF. The DNA for the CDR3 is TGCGCCAGCAGCTTGAAGCCAGGGGTGTACGAGCAGTACTTC.

This clonotype was counted many times. V gene TRBV18 combines with J gene TRBJ2-1; TRBD2 agrees at 10 bases. V trimming: 8 bases; J trimming: 2 bases; junction bases outside the gene matches: 3. In germline, CDR1 is KGHSH, CDR2 LQKENI. The CDR3 runs 14 residues. CDR3 in amino acids: CASIGLAAYNEQFF. In DNA form, the CDR3 reads TGTGCCAGCATAGGACTAGCGGCCTACAATGAGCAGTTCTTC.